The 22 T cell receptor beta chains in this list originate from one sample, sequenced in a study of blood T cell repertoires in COVID-19. Only in-frame clones appear in the TCRdb table, and some are missing; sequencing was by immunoSEQ multiplex PCR. The repertoire includes a few hundred thousand clones, 88% of them detected once, and 1.6% sits in the top ten. The sample was peripheral blood. The receptors originated from a woman under 40 with COVID-19, enrolled during active disease.

This clone showed up just a few times. The rearrangement links TRBV2 to TRBJ1-5; TRBD1 matches at 7 bases. Losses at the gene ends were 4 bases for V and 5 bases for J; bases not matched to a gene: 5. The CDR3 spans 14 residues. Germline V gives CDR1 SNHLY, CDR2 FYNNEI. The CDR3 DNA reads TGTGCCAGCAGTGGCGAGGGGGCCTATCAGCCCCAGCATTTT. Its protein product is CASSGEGAYQPQHF. Full variable domain (remainder filled in from reference TRBV2 and TRBJ1-5): EPEVTQTPSHQVTQMGQEVILRCVPISNHLYFYWYRQILGQKVEFLVSFYNNEISEKSEIFDDQFSVERPDGSNFTLKIRSTKLEDSAMYFCASSGEGAYQPQHFGDGTRLSIL.

The chain joins TRBV5-1 to TRBJ1-6; TRBD1 matches at 9 bases. This CDR3 contains 18 residues. Germline assignment: CDR1 SGHRS and CDR2 YFSETQ. Trimming at V came to 0 bases and at J to 1 base, leaving 5 bases not matched to a gene. In DNA form, the CDR3 reads TGCGCCAGCAGCTTGGGACAGGGGGTAAGGTCCTATAATTCACCCCTCCACTTT. This gives the protein CASSLGQGVRSYNSPLHF.

The rearrangement joins TRBV5-4 to TRBJ2-3; the D gene is possibly TRBD2 (6 bases). The CDR3 is 14 residues long. In germline, CDR1 is SGHNT, CDR2 YYREEE (reference sequence). Deletions cut 6 bases from V and 4 bases from J, with 15 bases between. CDR3 DNA sequence: TGTGCCAGCACCTCCCGACTAGGTCCAGATACGCAGTATTTT. It is translated as CASTSRLGPDTQYF. The complete variable domain, with remaining parts taken from reference TRBV5-4 and TRBJ2-3, reads ETGVTQSPTHLIKTRGQQVTLRCSSQSGHNTVSWYQQALGQGPQFIFQYYREEENGRGNFPPRFSGLQFPNYSSELNVNALELDDSALYLCASTSRLGPDTQYFGPGTRLTVL.

This chain joins TRBV2 and TRBJ1-1; 8 nucleotides align to TRBD1. This CDR3 spans 13 amino acids. Germline-derived CDR1 and CDR2 are SNHLY and FYNNEI. J gave up 8 bases and V 7 bases, and 9 bases lay outside the gene matches. This chain's CDR3 is CASNKGQVGEAFF. Written as DNA, the CDR3 is TGTGCCAGCAATAAGGGACAGGTGGGGGAAGCTTTCTTT.

The chain joins TRBV7-6 to TRBJ2-1; D unclear. The germline V and J ends were trimmed by 6 bases and 2 bases, with 11 bases remaining between them. This CDR3 region has 14 residues. CDR1 SGHVS and CDR2 FNYEAQ come from the germline V gene. CDR3: CASSTVETYNEQFF. The CDR3 DNA follows: TGTGCCAGCAGTACCGTGGAGACCTACAATGAGCAGTTCTTC.

The genes are TRBV9 and TRBJ1-1, with 8 positions matching TRBD1. J was trimmed by 4 bases and V by 3 bases; bases with no gene match: 11. The CDR3 length is 16 residues. Germline CDR1 SGDLS, CDR2 YYNGEE. The CDR3 nucleotides are TGTGCCAGCAGCGGCGTCGACAGGGGCTGGGGCACTGAAGCTTTCTTT. It is translated as CASSGVDRGWGTEAFF.

The chain uses TRBV12-3 or TRBV12-4 and TRBJ2-5; 10 nucleotides agree with TRBD2. The CDR3 loop spans 13 amino acids. The junction had 4 bases not matched to a gene; V was cut back by 7 bases and J by 5 bases. CDR3 nucleotide sequence: TGTGCCAGCATTCCAGCGGGGGGGGAGACCCAGTACTTC. This encodes CASIPAGGETQYF.

This chain connects TRBV5-4 to TRBJ1-1, with a weak D call TRBD1 (6 bases). V gave up 4 bases and J gave up 5 bases, with 6 bases separating them. This CDR3 region has 11 residues. Per germline, CDR1 SGHNT and CDR2 YYREEE (reference sequence). CDR3 region: CASSQGTEAFF. CDR3 bases: TGTGCCAGCAGCCAGGGGACTGAAGCTTTCTTT.

The chain employs TRBV10-2 and TRBJ1-2; 8 bases align to TRBD1. CDR3 length: 13 residues. Germline V gene lookup returns CDR1 WSHSY and CDR2 SAAADI. Trimming removed 8 bases from V and 7 bases from J; junction bases left unmatched: 9. CDR3 nucleotide sequence: TGCGCCAGCTCCGACCGACAGGGGTCTGGCTACACCTTC. Translation gives CASSDRQGSGYTF.

V gene TRBV5-1 combines with J gene TRBJ1-2; no reliable D call. Between the trimmed V and J ends, which lost 4 bases and 4 bases, there was a span of 17 bases. The CDR3 spans 15 residues. From germline, CDR1 is SGHRS and CDR2 YFSETQ. The DNA for the CDR3 is TGCGCCAGCAGCAGTACAGAACATACACCCTATGGCTACACCTTC. This sequence encodes CASSSTEHTPYGYTF.

This rearrangement joins TRBV25-1 to TRBJ2-2, with 9 bases lining up with TRBD2. V gave up 7 bases and J gave up 1 base; unmatched junction bases: 10. The CDR3 totals 17 residues. CDR1 MGHDK and CDR2 SYGVNS come from the germline V gene. The CDR3 bases are TGTGCCAGCACCCCGACTAGCGGTCGCCAGAACACCGGGGAGCTGTTTTTT. This translates into CASTPTSGRQNTGELFF.

This sequence joins TRBV28 and TRBJ2-3; D is possibly TRBD1 (6 bases). There are 14 residues in the CDR3. Germline V gives CDR1 MDHEN, CDR2 SYDVKM. Trimming left V 5 bases short and J 0 bases short, with 9 bases between. CDR3 loop: CASSHDRSTDTQYF. For the CDR3, the DNA is TGTGCCAGCAGTCACGACAGGAGCACAGATACGCAGTATTTT.

This chain joins TRBV9 and TRBJ1-5; 8 bases align to TRBD1. CDR1 and CDR2 (germline): SGDLS, YYNGEE. The ends lost 5 bases at V and 6 bases at J; junction bases unmatched: 10. The CDR3 has 15 amino acids. CDR3 nucleotide sequence: TGTGCCAGCAGTCGGGACAGGCGCCCTGGTCAGCCCCAGCATTTT. Its protein product is CASSRDRRPGQPQHF.

The CDR3 DNA is TGTGCCAGCAGCCCGGGAGGACTAGACCGGGCAGTTAGGACGCAGTATTTT. As protein: CASSPGGLDRAVRTQYF. The chain employs TRBV5-4 and TRBJ2-3; TRBD2 matches at 7 bases. This CDR3 is 17 amino acids long. The junction had 20 bases not matched to a gene; V was cut back by 4 bases and J by 9 bases. The germline V gene encodes CDR1 SGHNT and CDR2 YYREEE (reference sequence).

V is TRBV11-2 and J is TRBJ2-7; TRBD2 matches 8 bases. Germline V gene lookup returns CDR1 SGHAT and CDR2 FQNNGV. The length of the CDR3 is 19 residues. Losses at the gene ends were 0 bases for V and 2 bases for J; bases not matched to a gene: 15. CDR3 amino acids: CASSLDRFPGVAGTYEQYF. The CDR3 DNA reads TGTGCCAGCAGCTTAGATCGTTTCCCCGGGGTAGCGGGGACCTACGAGCAGTACTTC.

The chain couples TRBV5-1 to TRBJ2-1; 12 nucleotides match TRBD2. The CDR3 covers 16 residues. In germline, CDR1 is SGHRS, CDR2 YFSETQ. The junction had 0 bases not matched to a gene; V was cut back by 0 bases and J by 2 bases. This CDR3 reads CASSLASGGAYNEQFF. The CDR3 DNA follows: TGCGCCAGCAGCTTGGCTAGCGGGGGGGCCTACAATGAGCAGTTCTTC.

The rearrangement uses TRBV5-4 and TRBJ1-1; 8 nucleotides agree with TRBD1. With 4 bases clipped from V and 7 bases from J, the junction kept 9 bases outside the gene matches. From germline, CDR1 is SGHNT and CDR2 YYREEE (reference sequence). The CDR3 runs to 14 residues. CDR3 in amino acids: CASSRRDRTVEAFF. For the CDR3, the DNA is TGTGCCAGCAGCCGTCGGGACAGGACCGTTGAAGCTTTCTTT.

The chain uses TRBV10-3 and TRBJ2-2; weak D call: TRBD2 (6 bases). V gave up 3 bases and J gave up 1 base, with 12 bases separating them. The V gene's germline CDR1 is ENHRY and CDR2 SYGVKD. The CDR3 consists of 16 residues. CDR3 bases: TGTGCCATCAGTGACCTGGAGGGGAAGAACACCGGGGAGCTGTTTTTT. As protein: CAISDLEGKNTGELFF.

V and J are TRBV7-3 and TRBJ2-2; 8 nucleotides line up with TRBD2. This CDR3 contains 17 residues. Looked up from germline, CDR1 is SGHTA and CDR2 is FQGTGA. V lost 4 bases, J lost 0 bases, and 7 bases stayed unmatched. CDR3 region: CASSYPSGGPNTGELFF. CDR3 sequence (DNA): TGTGCCAGCAGCTACCCCTCGGGGGGGCCGAACACCGGGGAGCTGTTTTTT.

In this sample, this clone turned up a few times. This sequence joins TRBV6-1 and TRBJ1-6; no clear D gene. The CDR3 contains 13 residues. The germline V gene encodes CDR1 MNHNS and CDR2 SASEGT. V lost 2 bases and J lost 10, with 9 bases in between. This chain's CDR3 is CASSELARSPLHF. The CDR3 DNA reads as TGTGCCAGCAGTGAACTGGCAAGATCACCCCTCCACTTT.

This chain uses TRBV27 with TRBJ1-6; D remains ambiguous. Germline-derived CDR1 and CDR2 are MNHEY and SMNVEV (reference sequence). Trimming took 4 bases from V and 0 from J, leaving 13 bases between them. The CDR3 is made up of 17 amino acids. The CDR3 is CASSSPTGSSYNSPLHF. The CDR3 nucleotides read TGTGCCAGCAGTTCCCCTACGGGGAGCTCCTATAATTCACCCCTCCACTTT.

CDR3 amino acids: CASSLGQGIMNTEAFF. The CDR3 DNA is TGTGCCAGCAGCCTAGGACAGGGTATTATGAACACTGAAGCTTTCTTT. The rearrangement links TRBV3-1 (or the pseudogene TRBV3-2) to TRBJ1-1; 8 nucleotides line up with TRBD1. Germline V gene sequence: CDR1 LGHDT, CDR2 YNNKEL (reference sequence). With V trimmed by 4 bases and J by 0 bases, 7 bases remained unmatched. The CDR3 has 16 amino acids.